These 2 T cell receptor beta chains were all obtained from the same sample, sequenced in a study of technical replicates of blood from a few donors. The table came from immunoSEQ multiplex PCR; TCRdb's copy has only in-frame clones and leaves some out. Of 45,000 to 60,000 clones listed, about 86% were seen once; the top ten hold roughly 5.2%. Sequenced input: PBMCs. The receptors were sampled from a human donor in good health. Some clones in this sample may be carry-over from other donors' samples.

The chain uses TRBV30 and TRBJ2-2, with 9 bases matching TRBD1. The length of the CDR3 is 14 residues. Trimming removed 3 bases from V and 1 base from J; junction bases left unmatched: 0. Germline V lookup: CDR1 GTSNPN, CDR2 SVGIG (reference sequence). This CDR3 reads CAWRGQGNTGELFF. The DNA for the CDR3 is TGTGCCTGGAGGGGACAGGGGAACACCGGGGAGCTGTTTTTT. Together with reference TRBV30 and TRBJ2-2, the CDR3 gives the full variable domain: SQTIHQWPATLVQPVGSPLSLECTVEGTSNPNLYWYRQAAGRGLQLLFYSVGIGQISSEVPQNLSASRPQDRQFILSSKKLLLSDSGFYLCAWRGQGNTGELFFGEGSRLTVL.

J is TRBJ2-7 and V is TRBV4-1, with D perhaps matching TRBD2 (6 bases). The germline CDR1 and CDR2 sequences are MGHRA and YSYEKL. The CDR3 contains 13 residues. V was trimmed by 4 bases and J by 6 bases, leaving 13 bases between them. The CDR3 DNA reads as TGCGCCAGCAGCCGCGTGACTAGTTCCGAGCAGTACTTC. Protein sequence: CASSRVTSSEQYF.